The 26 T cell receptor beta chains below come from one sample, sequenced in a study of T cells in Graves' hyperthyroidism and ophthalmopathy. The investigators amplified TCR beta CDR3 regions from RNA transcripts. HTBI primers drove first-round RT-PCR of the TCR CDR3. MiXCR, run by TCRdb on the multiplex PCR reads, gives a single entry per CDR3 protein. Of around 500,000 distinct CDR3 sequences in the sample, over 13% are singletons; the top ten hold less than 20%. The sample taken for sequencing was blood. These TCRs come from a woman aged 18-29 years with Graves' hyperthyroidism.

The V call is TRBV6-4, the J call TRBJ1-5; D uncertain. This CDR3 comprises 13 residues. CDR1 is MRHNA, CDR2 SNTAGT, per germline. The V and J ends lost 0 bases and 4 bases respectively, with 4 bases between them. In DNA, the CDR3 is TGTGCCAGCAGTGACTCGGTAAATCAGCCCCAGCATTTT. It yields the protein CASSDSVNQPQHF.

This clonotype was detected many times. This rearrangement joins TRBV19 to TRBJ2-7; 10 bases align to TRBD1. The CDR3 totals 14 residues. Germline CDR1 reads LNHDA; CDR2 reads SQIVND (reference sequence). The trim removed 3 bases at V and 2 bases at J, leaving 1 base unmatched. CDR3 residues: CASSIGTGAYEQYF. The CDR3 nucleotides read TGTGCCAGTAGTATTGGGACAGGGGCCTACGAGCAGTACTTC.

This clonotype was detected only a few times. The V call is TRBV29-1, the J call TRBJ2-1; the D is unclear. This CDR3 is built from 10 residues. V was cut by 7 bases and J by 8 bases, with 9 bases left in between. Germline assignment: CDR1 SQVTM and CDR2 ANQGSEA. The CDR3 nucleotides are TGCAGCGCCGGAATCTATGAGCAGTTCTTC. This sequence encodes CSAGIYEQFF.

In its sample, this clonotype was seen many times. V gene TRBV12-3 or TRBV12-4 combines with J gene TRBJ2-2, with D possibly being TRBD2 (5 bases). The CDR3 loop spans 14 amino acids. V was trimmed by 5 bases and J by 1 base, leaving 8 bases between them. The CDR3 nucleotides are TGTGCCAGCAGTGTGGGGAGGAACACCGGGGAGCTGTTTTTT. Amino acids: CASSVGRNTGELFF.

V gene TRBV5-1 combines with J gene TRBJ1-3, with D perhaps matching TRBD1 (6 bases). Germline V gene data show CDR1 as SGHRS and CDR2 as YFSETQ. There are 17 residues in the CDR3. V shed 0 bases and J shed 4 bases, with 17 bases lying between them. The CDR3 nucleotides are TGCGCCAGCAGCTTGGAAGGTGACAGGATGGCCGGAAACACCATATATTTT. Amino acid sequence: CASSLEGDRMAGNTIYF.

This clonotype was seen many times. The V gene is TRBV20-1, the J gene TRBJ2-5, with 8 bases identical to TRBD2. Germline-derived CDR1 and CDR2 are DFQATT and SNEGSKA (reference sequence). There are 11 residues in the CDR3. CDR3 region: CRVAGQETQYF. The CDR3 coding sequence is TGCAGGGTAGCGGGGCAAGAGACCCAGTACTTC.

This clonotype was recorded many times. This chain joins TRBV28 and TRBJ2-1; tentative D call: TRBD2 (5 bases). The J call may be in error: the DNA end matches TRBJ2-7 better. This CDR3 comprises 15 residues. Germline V gene data show CDR1 as MDHEN and CDR2 as SYDVKM. The CDR3 here is CASSPRGRLRYEQYV. In DNA form, the CDR3 reads TGTGCCAGCAGTCCTCGGGGTCGCCTACGTTATGAGCAGTACGTC.

This clonotype was counted ten times or more. The gene calls are TRBV7-9 and TRBJ2-7; maybe TRBD2 (6 bases). This CDR3 region has 12 residues. Germline assignment: CDR1 SEHNR and CDR2 FQNEAQ (reference sequence). V shed 7 bases and J shed 2 bases, with 9 bases lying between them. As DNA, the CDR3 is TGTGCCAGCACGTGGGGGGCCTACGAGCAGTACTTC. It translates to CASTWGAYEQYF.

There are a few counts of this clonotype. The rearrangement uses TRBV27 and TRBJ1-4, with D perhaps matching TRBD1 (6 bases). Germline V gene sequence: CDR1 MNHEY, CDR2 SMNVEV (reference sequence). The CDR3 has 14 amino acids. V dropped 1 base and J dropped 10 bases, with 13 bases sitting between them. This CDR3 reads CASSLFPGEGKLFF. The CDR3 DNA is TGTGCCAGCAGTTTATTCCCAGGGGAAGGAAAACTGTTTTTT.

As for this clonotype: One end of the junction does not line up with germline, which may come from a read error. In DNA form, the CDR3 reads TGTGCCAGTAGTATATCACCGGGACTAGCTTTCGAGACCAAGTACTTC. This translates into CASSISPGLAFETKYF. This chain joins TRBV7-9 and TRBJ2-5; TRBD2 aligns across 9 bases. This CDR3 has 16 amino acids. Looked up from germline, CDR1 is SEHNR and CDR2 is FQNEAQ (reference sequence). Drawing the rest from reference TRBV7-9 and TRBJ2-5, the complete variable domain is DTGVSQNPRHKITKRGQNVTFRCDPISEHNRLYWYRQTLGQGPEFLTYFQNEAQLEKSRLLSDRFSAERPKGSFSTLEIQRTEQGDSAMYLCASSISPGLAFETKYFGPGTRLLVL.

This clonotype was seen a handful of times. This chain connects TRBV12-3 or TRBV12-4 to TRBJ2-3, with 7 bases aligning to TRBD1. V trimming: 6 bases; J trimming: 4 bases; junction bases outside the gene matches: 7. The CDR3 has 14 residues. The CDR3 spells CASSPRGSPDTQYF. CDR3 nucleotides: TGTGCCAGCAGCCCCAGGGGGAGTCCAGATACGCAGTATTTT.

The chain carries TRBV12-3 or TRBV12-4 and TRBJ1-2; D call uncertain. V lost 9 bases, J lost 8 bases, and 19 bases lay in between. There are 13 residues in the CDR3. CDR3 region: CASTNSGKGGYTF. The CDR3 nucleotides are TGTGCCAGTACCAACAGCGGGAAAGGGGGCTACACCTTC.

The V gene is TRBV20-1, the J gene TRBJ2-1; perhaps D is TRBD1 or TRBD2 (5 bases each). V shed 4 bases and J shed 8 bases, with 24 bases lying between them. Germline V CDR1 and CDR2: DFQATT, SNEGSKA (reference sequence). The CDR3 is made up of 16 amino acids. The CDR3 protein is CSATGPSQRERDEQFF. The DNA of the CDR3 is TGCAGTGCTACAGGGCCCTCTCAGAGGGAGAGGGATGAGCAGTTCTTC.

This clonotype was observed many times. The chain joins TRBV28 to TRBJ2-7; maybe TRBD2 (6 bases). Between the trimmed V and J ends, which lost 5 bases and 3 bases, there was a span of 17 bases. The CDR3 contains 15 residues. Germline lookup yields CDR1 MDHEN and CDR2 SYDVKM. The CDR3 here is CASSGVSPGGYEQYF. CDR3 nucleotides: TGTGCCAGCAGTGGAGTTTCCCCCGGGGGCTACGAGCAGTACTTC. Variable domain in full (rest from reference TRBV28 and TRBJ2-7): DVKVTQSSRYLVKRTGEKVFLECVQDMDHENMFWYRQDPGLGLRLIYFSYDVKMKEKGDIPEGYSVSREKKERFSLILESASTNQTSMYLCASSGVSPGGYEQYFGPGTRLTVT.

This clonotype was detected many times. This rearrangement joins TRBV2 to TRBJ1-6; 7 positions agree with TRBD1. CDR3 length equals 16 residues. The junction had 10 bases not matched to a gene; V was cut back by 9 bases and J by 2 bases. Germline V gene data show CDR1 as SNHLY and CDR2 as FYNNEI. CDR3 nucleotide sequence: TGTGCCAGACTTACAGGGGAAGGAGCCTATAATTCACCCCTCCACTTT. This encodes CARLTGEGAYNSPLHF.

The sample holds many counts of this clonotype. The chain carries TRBV3-1 and TRBJ2-1; TRBD2 is a possible D gene (6 bases). Germline V gives CDR1 LGHDT, CDR2 YNNKEL (reference sequence). The CDR3 has 14 amino acids. Trimming took 0 bases from V and 5 from J, leaving 8 bases between them. The CDR3 is CASSQDSGHNEQFF. Written as DNA, the CDR3 is TGTGCCAGCAGCCAAGACAGCGGGCACAATGAGCAGTTCTTC.

This clonotype was recorded at least ten times. The rearrangement joins TRBV2 to TRBJ1-2; D gene uncertain. This CDR3 is built from 12 residues. V was clipped by 6 bases and J by 4 bases, with 9 bases between them. CDR1 is SNHLY, CDR2 FYNNEI, per germline. This chain's CDR3 is CASRAESYGYTF. For the CDR3, the DNA is TGTGCCAGCAGGGCAGAAAGCTATGGCTACACCTTC.

This clonotype came up a few times. V is TRBV29-1 and J is TRBJ2-2; D possibly uses TRBD1 or TRBD2 (5 bases each). The V gene lost 3 bases and the J gene lost 5 bases, with 13 bases spanning the gap. The CDR3 runs to 14 residues. CDR1 SQVTM and CDR2 ANQGSEA come from the germline V gene. This CDR3 is CSVDGGFRTGELFF. The CDR3, as DNA: TGCAGCGTTGATGGGGGATTTCGGACCGGGGAGCTGTTTTTT.

This chain joins TRBV29-1 and TRBJ2-3, with 14 bases fitting TRBD2. Trimming took 7 bases from V and 4 from J; bases not matched to a gene: 7. CDR3 length: 15 residues. The V gene's germline CDR1 is SQVTM and CDR2 ANQGSEA. The CDR3 spells CSAYGTSGRSDTQYF. The CDR3, as DNA: TGCAGCGCCTACGGGACTAGCGGGAGATCAGATACGCAGTATTTT.

The chain combines TRBV20-1 with TRBJ1-1, with 10 bases that match TRBD1. CDR1 is DFQATT, CDR2 SNEGSKA, per germline (reference sequence). This CDR3 region has 16 residues. Unmatched junction bases numbered 14, after V lost 0 bases and J lost 10 bases. In DNA form, the CDR3 reads TGCAGTGCTAGAGATTTGTCCCGACAGGGGGCACGGATAGCTTTCTTT. Translating gives CSARDLSRQGARIAFF.

This clonotype has ten or more counts. The chain links TRBV12-5 to TRBJ1-1; a weak D match, TRBD1 (6 bases). V was cut by 3 bases and J by 1 base, with 21 bases left in between. Germline V CDR1 and CDR2: LGHNT, FRNRAP. This CDR3 has 18 residues. This CDR3 reads CASGFLLRGAQRNTEAFF. CDR3 in DNA: TGTGCTAGTGGTTTTCTGTTGCGGGGGGCGCAAAGGAACACTGAAGCTTTCTTT. Based on the CDR3 plus reference TRBV12-5 and TRBJ1-1, the full variable domain is DARVTQTPRHKVTEMGQEVTMRCQPILGHNTVFWYRQTMMQGLELLAYFRNRAPLDDSGMPKDRFSAEMPDATLATLKIQPSEPRDSAVYFCASGFLLRGAQRNTEAFFGQGTRLTVV.

This clonotype was seen more than once but under ten times. The chain has TRBV9 and TRBJ2-1; 7 bases are shared with TRBD1. From germline, CDR1 is SGDLS and CDR2 YYNGEE. V shed 4 bases, J shed 5 bases, and the junction held 12 bases outside the gene matches. CDR3 size: 16 residues. CDR3 DNA: TGTGCCAGCAGCTCAACAGACAGGGTGTGGGACAATGAGCAGTTCTTC. This encodes CASSSTDRVWDNEQFF.

This clonotype was seen at least ten times. The rearrangement uses TRBV20-1 and TRBJ2-7; D gene ambiguous. Between the trimmed V and J ends, which lost 5 bases and 3 bases, there was a span of 14 bases. Per the germline V gene, CDR1 is DFQATT and CDR2 is SNEGSKA (reference sequence). CDR3 length equals 13 residues. CDR3 protein: CSASRSTNYEQYF. CDR3 sequence (DNA): TGCAGTGCTTCCCGGTCGACCAACTACGAGCAGTACTTC.

This clonotype showed up many times. The chain combines TRBV2 with TRBJ2-3; D is perhaps TRBD2 (6 bases). V was trimmed by 2 bases and J by 3 bases, leaving 9 bases between them. The germline V gene has CDR1 SNHLY and CDR2 FYNNEI. The CDR3 has 14 amino acids. The CDR3 coding sequence is TGTGCCAGCAGTGAACTAGCGTTTACAGATACGCAGTATTTT. Its protein is CASSELAFTDTQYF.

Only a few counts were recorded for this clonotype. A junction end diverges from the germline sequence, so it may reflect a read error. This chain connects TRBV18 to TRBJ2-7; D perhaps matches TRBD2 (6 bases). The germline V gene encodes CDR1 KGHSH and CDR2 LQKENI. CDR3 length: 15 residues. This CDR3 is CASSPPATSFYEQYF. DNA for the CDR3: TGTGCCAGCTCCCCACCAGCCACTAGCTTCTACGAGCAGTACTTC. Variable domain in full (rest from reference TRBV18 and TRBJ2-7): NAGVMQNPRHLVRRRGQEARLRCSPMKGHSHVYWYRQLPEEGLKFMVYLQKENIIDESGMPKERFSAEFPKEGPSILRIQQVVRGDSAAYFCASSPPATSFYEQYFGPGTRLTVT.

The table lists this clonotype with many counts. V and J are TRBV27 and TRBJ1-2; no clear D gene. Germline V gives CDR1 MNHEY, CDR2 SMNVEV (reference sequence). The V gene lost 1 base and the J gene lost 6 bases, with 9 bases spanning the gap. The CDR3 covers 13 residues. The CDR3 DNA follows: TGTGCCAGCAGTTTATATCCGGGCGATGGCTACACCTTC. Translating it yields CASSLYPGDGYTF.